This TCR beta chain was profiled in a study of CXCR3-negative and CXCR3-positive naive CD8 T cells. Study-level points and caveats: Similar levels of surface CD5 were seen between naive subsets; TCR strength was inferred from TRB CDR3 properties. Naive CXCR3-positive and CXCR3-negative cells shared TRBV-TRBJ usage; memory cells diverged. Relative to CXCR3-negative naive cells, CXCR3-positive naive cells had more hydrophobic TRB CDR3s. Both naive subsets had comparably high diversity; memory CD8+ cells much lower.

A CD45RO-CCR7+CD27+CD95- profile was what naive CD8+ T cells displayed. The method, 5' RACE with UMI labels, was used to prepare the TRB cDNA libraries. From the 5' RACE reads, TCRdb lists one entry per CDR3 protein and no DNA. The sample table sets out some 150,000 distinct CDR3 sequences. On this clonotype itself: Its antigen is as yet unknown.

The germline V gene has CDR1 SGHKS and CDR2 YYEKEE (reference sequence). The CDR3 extends over 15 amino acids. The sequencing input was naive CXCR3+ CD8+ T cells from blood. Described subset: CD45RO-CCR7+CD27+CD95- naive CD8+ T cells expressing CXCR3 (TNR3+). The V gene is TRBV5-5, the J gene TRBJ1-1; TCRdb names TRBD1, which stays unverified in the absence of DNA. The sequence was collected from a human donor in good health. Some clones in this sample may be carry-over from other donors' samples. This CDR3 reads CASSLAAGTGFERDF.